This T cell receptor beta chain was recorded in a study of blood T cells in healthy people across ages. Study overall: Roughly one uniquely barcoded beta molecule per two T cells was captured.

The authors ran a second PCR of about 7 to 11 cycles using a sample-barcoded 5' primer and a J-beta primer mix. Each cDNA molecule was tagged by a template-switch adaptor that had 12 random nucleotides. MiXCR, run by TCRdb on the 5' RACE reads, gives a single entry per CDR3 protein. This table has about 630,000 distinct CDR3 sequences, roughly 21% appearing once. General study findings and limits: TCR beta diversity per million T cells fell roughly linearly with age.

Notes on this clonotype: Its cognate antigen is unknown.

The receptor was derived from a man aged 65-85 years in good health. The sample taken for sequencing was blood.

In nucleotides, the CDR3 is TGTGCCAGCAGCTACAGGGGAGAAGGCTACACCTTC. Amino acids: CASSYRGEGYTF. The chain is built from TRBV12-3 or TRBV12-4 and TRBJ1-2; TRBD1 agrees at 7 bases. The junction had 6 bases not matched to a gene; V was cut back by 6 bases and J by 8 bases. The CDR3 covers 12 residues.